These 19 T cell receptor beta chains share one sample of origin, sequenced in a study of response to subunit inactivated influenza vaccine. TCRdb re-called the RT-PCR reads through MiXCR, storing one row per CDR3 protein. In the table there are about 530,000 distinct CDR3 sequences, about an eighth of which are singletons. The sample consisted of PBMCs from blood, taken about 6 weeks after vaccination. The receptors were gathered from a man aged 50 to 60 who received an inactivated influenza vaccine.

This chain links TRBV30 with TRBJ2-7; 10 bases are a match to TRBD2. The junction had 6 bases not matched to a gene; V was cut back by 0 bases and J by 4 bases. CDR1 and CDR2 (germline): GTSNPN, SVGIG (reference sequence). The CDR3 runs to 15 residues. CDR3 protein: CAWSVPLAGVYEQYF. The CDR3 nucleotides read TGTGCCTGGAGTGTACCGCTAGCGGGAGTTTACGAGCAGTACTTC.

There are many counts of this clonotype. The chain couples TRBV20-1 to TRBJ1-3; no definite D call. The CDR3 sequence is 12 residues long. The ends were cut back, 0 bases at V and 8 bases at J, with 8 bases in the middle. Germline lookup yields CDR1 DFQATT and CDR2 SNEGSKA (reference sequence). The CDR3 sequence: CSARDLLDTIYF. The CDR3 DNA reads TGCAGTGCTAGAGATTTACTGGACACCATATATTTT.

V and J are TRBV6-4 and TRBJ1-2; 8 positions match TRBD1. Unmatched junction bases numbered 6, after V lost 2 bases and J lost 4 bases. CDR1 and CDR2 from the germline V gene are MRHNA and SNTAGT. This CDR3 region has 15 residues. DNA of the CDR3: TGTGCCAGCAGTGACGGGACAGGCGCTATCTATGGCTACACCTTC. Translation: CASSDGTGAIYGYTF.

This clonotype appeared a few times. This sequence joins TRBV20-1 and TRBJ1-3; D is uncertain. The germline gives CDR1 DFQATT, CDR2 SNEGSKA (reference sequence). This CDR3 has 14 residues. V was cut by 0 bases and J by 1 base, with 7 bases left in between. The CDR3 region has the DNA TGCAGTGCTAGAGAAGGACCTTCTGGAAACACCATATATTTT. Its translation is CSAREGPSGNTIYF.

The V gene is TRBV29-1, the J gene TRBJ2-6; D is ambiguous. CDR3 length: 13 amino acids. Looked up from germline, CDR1 is SQVTM and CDR2 is ANQGSEA. Trimming removed 6 bases from V and 0 bases from J, with 6 bases in between. CDR3 in amino acids: CSVENSGANVLTF. CDR3 nucleotides: TGCAGCGTCGAAAACTCTGGGGCCAACGTCCTGACTTTC.

This chain uses TRBV5-5 with TRBJ1-1; no clear D. CDR1 SGHKS and CDR2 YYEKEE come from the germline V gene (reference sequence). Between the trimmed V and J ends, which lost 3 bases and 2 bases, there was a span of 8 bases. There are 13 residues in the CDR3. CDR3 bases: TGTGCCAGCAGCTGGGGTCGAAACACTGAAGCTTTCTTT. This codes for CASSWGRNTEAFF. Based on the CDR3 plus reference TRBV5-5 and TRBJ1-1, the full variable domain is DAGVTQSPTHLIKTRGQQVTLRCSPISGHKSVSWYQQVLGQGPQFIFQYYEKEERGRGNFPDRFSARQFPNYSSELNVNALLLGDSALYLCASSWGRNTEAFFGQGTRLTVV.

The CDR3: CASSRQEAIGKLFF. In DNA, the CDR3 is TGTGCCAGCAGCCGGCAGGAGGCGATAGGAAAACTGTTTTTT. The rearrangement links TRBV12-3 or TRBV12-4 to TRBJ1-4; D is uncertain. V lost 6 bases and J lost 10, with 18 bases in between. The CDR3 spans 14 residues.

CDR3 sequence (DNA): TGTGCCAGCAGGCGACGTACCTACGAGCAGTACTTC. Its protein product is CASRRRTYEQYF. The chain combines TRBV6-2 or TRBV6-3 with TRBJ2-7; D gene uncertain. Germline V CDR1 and CDR2: MNHEY, SVGEGT. Trimming pared 6 bases from V and 2 bases from J, leaving 8 bases between. This CDR3 contains 12 residues.

The CDR3 here is CASSQVGYTQYF. The CDR3 region has the DNA TGTGCCAGCAGCCAAGTCGGCTATACGCAGTATTTT. The rearrangement uses TRBV3-1 and TRBJ2-3, with no clear D. Trimming removed 1 base at V and 7 bases at J, with 6 bases between. Germline V gene lookup returns CDR1 LGHDT and CDR2 YNNKEL (reference sequence). This CDR3 has 12 amino acids.

The chain joins TRBV12-3 or TRBV12-4 to TRBJ1-1, with a weak D call TRBD1 (5 bases). The ends were cut back, 3 bases at V and 4 bases at J, with 12 bases in the middle. The length of the CDR3 is 14 residues. The chain's CDR3 is CASSLGGKATEAFF. Here the CDR3 DNA reads TGTGCCAGCAGTTTGGGGGGGAAGGCCACTGAAGCTTTCTTT.

This chain uses TRBV20-1 with TRBJ2-3; D remains unclear. This CDR3 region has 14 residues. Germline V gene data show CDR1 as DFQATT and CDR2 as SNEGSKA (reference sequence). The V gene lost 3 bases and the J gene lost 1 base, with 11 bases spanning the gap. DNA of the CDR3: TGCAGTGCTAGCGCCGTGGTGGGCACAGATACGCAGTATTTT. Translated: CSASAVVGTDTQYF.

Concerning this clonotype: One base away lies a much larger clone, so this may be a sequencing read error. The CDR3 sequence: CASSQDGGSSYEQYF. The CDR3 bases are TGTGCCAGCAGCCAAGATGGCGGGAGCTCCTACGAGCAGTACTTC. The rearrangement links TRBV4-2 to TRBJ2-7, with TRBD2 matching 7 bases. Trimming at V came to 0 bases and at J to 0 bases, leaving 2 bases not matched to a gene. The length of the CDR3 is 15 residues. CDR1 and CDR2 from the germline V gene are LGHNA and YNFKEQ.

This clonotype was counted only a few times. The rearrangement uses TRBV24-1 and TRBJ2-5; 8 bases are shared with TRBD1. The germline gives CDR1 KGHDR, CDR2 SFDVKD. Trimming cost V 3 bases and J 2 bases; bases outside gene matches: 4. This CDR3 region has 15 residues. The CDR3 nucleotides read TGTGCCACCAGTGATCGGGACAGGCTGCAAGAGACCCAGTACTTC. It codes for CATSDRDRLQETQYF.

The table lists this clonotype with a few counts. This sequence joins TRBV12-3 or TRBV12-4 and TRBJ2-1; D is unclear. V was trimmed by 5 bases and J by 10 bases, leaving 18 bases between them. CDR3 length: 14 amino acids. The CDR3 DNA reads as TGTGCCAGCAGTGAAGTGGAACAGTCCAGGGAGCAGTTCTTC. Its protein product is CASSEVEQSREQFF.

In this sample, this clonotype turned up a few times. This rearrangement joins TRBV2 to TRBJ2-2; 8 bases agree with TRBD2. This CDR3 region has 15 residues. Trimming took 5 bases from V and 1 from J; bases not matched to a gene: 3. Germline V lookup: CDR1 SNHLY, CDR2 FYNNEI. Here the CDR3 DNA reads TGTGCCAGCAGTTATAGCGGGGTGAACACCGGGGAGCTGTTTTTT. It is translated as CASSYSGVNTGELFF. Supplemented by reference TRBV2 and TRBJ2-2, the full variable domain reads EPEVTQTPSHQVTQMGQEVILRCVPISNHLYFYWYRQILGQKVEFLVSFYNNEISEKSEIFDDQFSVERPDGSNFTLKIRSTKLEDSAMYFCASSYSGVNTGELFFGEGSRLTVL.

This clonotype has only a few counts. The gene calls are TRBV10-3 and TRBJ2-2, with a weak D call TRBD1 (6 bases). Trimming stripped 10 bases from V and 1 base from J, with 10 bases between. The CDR3 is made up of 13 amino acids. The germline V gene has CDR1 ENHRY and CDR2 SYGVKD. The CDR3 region has the DNA TGTGCCACCATGACAGGGAACACCGGGGAGCTGTTTTTT. Amino acids: CATMTGNTGELFF.

Regarding this clonotype: One end of the junction is discordant with germline, which a read error may explain. This chain uses TRBV4-3 with TRBJ1-4; D ambiguous. Germline V gives CDR1 LGHNA, CDR2 YSLEER. The CDR3 is 15 amino acids. The DNA of the CDR3 is TGCGCCACCAGCCGTTCCCCGGTCTCGGGTGAAAAACTGTTTTTT. Residues: CATSRSPVSGEKLFF.

This clonotype was detected only a few times. This chain connects TRBV7-9 to TRBJ2-7; possible D gene TRBD2, 7 bases. Germline V CDR1 and CDR2: SEHNR, FQNEAQ (reference sequence). V gave up 4 bases and J gave up 2 bases, with 18 bases separating them. The CDR3 runs to 16 residues. The CDR3 protein is CASSSPRGGAPYEQYF. The CDR3 DNA is TGTGCCAGCAGCTCGCCCAGAGGGGGGGCCCCCTACGAGCAGTACTTC.

This clonotype was counted at least ten times. The chain is built from TRBV27 and TRBJ1-2, with 7 bases matching TRBD1. V lost 5 bases and J lost 3; bases outside the gene matches: 0. This CDR3 comprises 12 residues. Germline V lookup: CDR1 MNHEY, CDR2 SMNVEV (reference sequence). DNA of the CDR3: TGTGCCAGCAGTGGGACAGACTATGGCTACACCTTC. Translation: CASSGTDYGYTF.